The clone carrying this T cell receptor (beta chain) was observed once. The sample belongs to a study of blood T cell repertoires in COVID-19. Looking at the study overall: Sites across the United States, Italy and Spain contributed samples from acute and convalescent COVID-19.

This CDR3 has 18 residues. Unmatched junction bases numbered 11, after V lost 6 bases and J lost 0 bases. Per germline, CDR1 MNHEY and CDR2 SMNVEV (reference sequence). Sequenced by immunoSEQ multiplex PCR; TCRdb stores in-frame clones only, minus some. In the table there are around 250,000 clones, more than 75% of which are singletons. Sequencing input: PBMCs or T cells enriched from blood (not recorded which). The rearrangement uses TRBV27 and TRBJ2-5, with TRBD2 matching 12 bases. This TCR was sampled from a woman between 50 and 59 years old who had recovered from COVID-19. The DNA of the CDR3 is TGTGCCAGCAGCGAGGGACTAGCGGGTTGGGGGTACCAAGAGACCCAGTACTTC. Protein product: CASSEGLAGWGYQETQYF.